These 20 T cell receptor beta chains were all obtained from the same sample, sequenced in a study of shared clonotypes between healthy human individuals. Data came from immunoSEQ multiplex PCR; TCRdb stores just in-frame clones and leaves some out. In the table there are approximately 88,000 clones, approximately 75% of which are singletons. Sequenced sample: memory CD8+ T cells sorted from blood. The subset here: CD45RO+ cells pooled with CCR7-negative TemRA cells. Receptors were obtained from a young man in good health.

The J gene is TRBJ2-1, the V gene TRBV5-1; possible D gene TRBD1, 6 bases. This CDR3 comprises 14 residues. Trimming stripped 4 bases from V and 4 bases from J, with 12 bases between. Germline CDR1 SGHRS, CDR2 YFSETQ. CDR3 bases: TGCGCCAGCAGCACACCGGGACAATACAATGAGCAGTTCTTC. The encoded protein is CASSTPGQYNEQFF. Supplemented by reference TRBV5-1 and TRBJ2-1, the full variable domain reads KAGVTQTPRYLIKTRGQQVTLSCSPISGHRSVSWYQQTPGQGLQFLFEYFSETQRNKGNFPGRFSGRQFSNSRSEMNVSTLELGDSALYLCASSTPGQYNEQFFGPGTRLTVL.

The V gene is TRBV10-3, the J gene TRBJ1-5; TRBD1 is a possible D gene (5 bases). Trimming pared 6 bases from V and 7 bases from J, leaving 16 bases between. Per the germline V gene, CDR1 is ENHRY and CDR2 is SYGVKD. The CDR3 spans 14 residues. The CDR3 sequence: CAIRSEGRGQPQHF. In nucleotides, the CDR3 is TGTGCCATCAGGTCGGAGGGGCGCGGGCAGCCCCAGCATTTT.

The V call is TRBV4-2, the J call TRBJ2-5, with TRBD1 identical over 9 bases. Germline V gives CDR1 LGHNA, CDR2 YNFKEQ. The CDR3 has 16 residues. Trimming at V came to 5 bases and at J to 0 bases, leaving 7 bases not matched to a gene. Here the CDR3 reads CASSLRTGENQETQYF. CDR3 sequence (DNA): TGTGCCAGCAGCTTACGGACAGGGGAGAACCAAGAGACCCAGTACTTC.

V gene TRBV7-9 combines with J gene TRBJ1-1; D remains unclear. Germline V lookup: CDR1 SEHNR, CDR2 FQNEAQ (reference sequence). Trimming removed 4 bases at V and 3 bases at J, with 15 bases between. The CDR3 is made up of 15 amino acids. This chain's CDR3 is CASSWVKTGDTEAFF. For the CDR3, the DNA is TGTGCCAGCAGCTGGGTAAAGACCGGGGACACTGAAGCTTTCTTT.

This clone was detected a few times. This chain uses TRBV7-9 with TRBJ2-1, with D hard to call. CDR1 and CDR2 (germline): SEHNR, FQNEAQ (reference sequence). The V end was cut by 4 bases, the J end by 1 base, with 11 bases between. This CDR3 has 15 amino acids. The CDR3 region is CASSSTRTSYNEQFF. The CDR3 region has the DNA TGTGCCAGCAGCTCTACTCGTACATCCTACAATGAGCAGTTCTTC.

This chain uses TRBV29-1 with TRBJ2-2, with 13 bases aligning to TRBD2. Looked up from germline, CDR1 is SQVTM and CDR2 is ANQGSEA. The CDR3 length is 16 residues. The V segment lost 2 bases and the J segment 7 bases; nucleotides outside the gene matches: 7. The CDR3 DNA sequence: TGCAGCGTTGAATATCGGACTAGCGGGAGTAACGGGGAGCTGTTTTTT. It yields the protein CSVEYRTSGSNGELFF.

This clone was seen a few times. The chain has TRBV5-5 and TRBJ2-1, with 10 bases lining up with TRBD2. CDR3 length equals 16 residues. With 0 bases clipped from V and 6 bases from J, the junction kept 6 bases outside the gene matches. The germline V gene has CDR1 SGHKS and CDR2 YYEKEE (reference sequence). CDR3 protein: CASSLGPAGGPNEQFF. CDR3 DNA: TGTGCCAGCAGCTTGGGTCCAGCGGGAGGGCCCAATGAGCAGTTCTTC. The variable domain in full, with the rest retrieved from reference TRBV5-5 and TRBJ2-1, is DAGVTQSPTHLIKTRGQQVTLRCSPISGHKSVSWYQQVLGQGPQFIFQYYEKEERGRGNFPDRFSARQFPNYSSELNVNALLLGDSALYLCASSLGPAGGPNEQFFGPGTRLTVL.

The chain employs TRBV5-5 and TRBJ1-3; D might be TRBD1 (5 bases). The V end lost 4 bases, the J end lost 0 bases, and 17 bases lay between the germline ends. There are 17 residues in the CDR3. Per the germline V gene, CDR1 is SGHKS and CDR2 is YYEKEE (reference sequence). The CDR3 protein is CASSIDGQVSSGNTIYF. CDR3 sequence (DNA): TGTGCCAGCAGCATTGACGGACAAGTTAGCTCTGGAAACACCATATATTTT.

The CDR3 nucleotides read TGCGCCAGCAGTTTGGACAGGGGCGAGCAGTACTTC. Translated, it gives CASSLDRGEQYF. The rearrangement links TRBV10-1 to TRBJ2-7; 9 bases map to TRBD1. The CDR3 is made up of 12 amino acids. The ends lost 5 bases at V and 6 bases at J; junction bases unmatched: 2. CDR1 is WNHNN and CDR2 is SYGVQD in the germline V gene (reference sequence).

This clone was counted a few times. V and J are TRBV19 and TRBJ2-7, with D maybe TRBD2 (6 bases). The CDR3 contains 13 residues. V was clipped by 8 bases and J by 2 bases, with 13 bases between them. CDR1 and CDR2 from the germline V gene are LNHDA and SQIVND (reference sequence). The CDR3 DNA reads TGTGCCAGTGATTCGGGAGAACCCTACGAGCAGTACTTC. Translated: CASDSGEPYEQYF.

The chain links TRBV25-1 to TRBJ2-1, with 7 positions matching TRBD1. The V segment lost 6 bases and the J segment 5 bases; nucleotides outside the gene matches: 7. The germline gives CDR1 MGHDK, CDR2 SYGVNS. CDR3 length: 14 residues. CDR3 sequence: CASSPDRDNNEQFF. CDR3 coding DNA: TGTGCCAGCAGCCCCGACAGGGATAACAATGAGCAGTTCTTC.

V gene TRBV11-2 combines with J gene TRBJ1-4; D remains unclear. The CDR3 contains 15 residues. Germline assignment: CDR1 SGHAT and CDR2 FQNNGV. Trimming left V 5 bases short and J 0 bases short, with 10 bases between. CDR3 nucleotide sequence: TGTGCCAGCAGCCGTCGATTCACAACTAATGAAAAACTGTTTTTT. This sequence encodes CASSRRFTTNEKLFF.

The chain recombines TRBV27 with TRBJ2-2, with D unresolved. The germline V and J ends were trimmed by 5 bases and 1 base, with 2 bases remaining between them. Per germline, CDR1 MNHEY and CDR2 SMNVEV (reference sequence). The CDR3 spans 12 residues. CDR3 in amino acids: CASSKNTGELFF. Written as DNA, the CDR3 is TGTGCCAGCAGTAAGAACACCGGGGAGCTGTTTTTT.

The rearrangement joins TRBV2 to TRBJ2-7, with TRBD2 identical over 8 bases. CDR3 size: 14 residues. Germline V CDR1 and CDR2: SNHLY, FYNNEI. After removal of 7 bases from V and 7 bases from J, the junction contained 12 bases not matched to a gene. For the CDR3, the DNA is TGTGCCAGCACCCTACAAAGCGGGGGCCTGGAGCAGTACTTC. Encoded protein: CASTLQSGGLEQYF.

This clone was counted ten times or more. The CDR3 bases are TGTGCCAGTTCAAGATCACAGAGTAGCACAGATACGCAGTATTTT. Its protein product is CASSRSQSSTDTQYF. The gene calls are TRBV7-9 and TRBJ2-3; D is ambiguous. Trimming cost V 9 bases and J 0 bases, with 16 bases left between them. CDR3 size: 15 residues. Germline CDR1 and CDR2: SEHNR and FQNEAQ (reference sequence). Filled out from reference TRBV7-9 and TRBJ2-3, the complete variable domain reads DTGVSQNPRHKITKRGQNVTFRCDPISEHNRLYWYRQTLGQGPEFLTYFQNEAQLEKSRLLSDRFSAERPKGSFSTLEIQRTEQGDSAMYLCASSRSQSSTDTQYFGPGTRLTVL.

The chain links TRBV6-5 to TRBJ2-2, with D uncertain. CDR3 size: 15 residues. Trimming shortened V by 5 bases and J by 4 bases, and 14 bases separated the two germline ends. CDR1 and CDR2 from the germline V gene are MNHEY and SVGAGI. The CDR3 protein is CASSVQISLTGELFF. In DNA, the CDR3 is TGTGCCAGCAGTGTTCAAATTTCCCTCACCGGGGAGCTGTTTTTT.

CDR3 region: CAISESPGQAVWEQFF. CDR3 nucleotide sequence: TGTGCCATCAGTGAGTCACCGGGACAGGCGGTGTGGGAGCAGTTCTTC. The rearrangement joins TRBV10-3 to TRBJ2-1; 8 bases agree with TRBD1. Germline V CDR1 and CDR2: ENHRY, SYGVKD. The CDR3 loop spans 16 amino acids. J was trimmed by 10 bases and V by 0 bases; bases with no gene match: 11.

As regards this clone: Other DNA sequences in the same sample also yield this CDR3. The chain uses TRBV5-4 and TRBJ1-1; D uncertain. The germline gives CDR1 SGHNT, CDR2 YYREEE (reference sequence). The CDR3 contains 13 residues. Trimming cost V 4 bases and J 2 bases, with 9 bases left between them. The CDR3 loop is CASSGRGNTEAFF. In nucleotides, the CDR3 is TGTGCCAGCAGCGGGCGGGGAAACACTGAAGCTTTCTTT. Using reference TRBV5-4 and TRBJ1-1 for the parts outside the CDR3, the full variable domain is ETGVTQSPTHLIKTRGQQVTLRCSSQSGHNTVSWYQQALGQGPQFIFQYYREEENGRGNFPPRFSGLQFPNYSSELNVNALELDDSALYLCASSGRGNTEAFFGQGTRLTVV.

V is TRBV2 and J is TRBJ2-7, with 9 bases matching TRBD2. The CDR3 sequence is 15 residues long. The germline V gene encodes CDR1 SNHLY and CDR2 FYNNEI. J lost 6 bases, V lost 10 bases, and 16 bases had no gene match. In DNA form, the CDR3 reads TGTGCCACTGCTGGGCGCGGGAGGGCCTCCGGCGAGCAGTACTTC. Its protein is CATAGRGRASGEQYF. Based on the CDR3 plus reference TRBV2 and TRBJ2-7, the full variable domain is EPEVTQTPSHQVTQMGQEVILRCVPISNHLYFYWYRQILGQKVEFLVSFYNNEISEKSEIFDDQFSVERPDGSNFTLKIRSTKLEDSAMYFCATAGRGRASGEQYFGPGTRLTVT.

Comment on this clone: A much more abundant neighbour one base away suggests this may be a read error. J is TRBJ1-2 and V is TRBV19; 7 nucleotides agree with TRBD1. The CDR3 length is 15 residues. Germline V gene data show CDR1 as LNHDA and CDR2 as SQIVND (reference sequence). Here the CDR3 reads CANSIGQGQLYGYTF. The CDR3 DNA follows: TGTGCCAATAGTATAGGGCAGGGACAGCTCTATGGCTACACCTTC.